The sequence of this T cell receptor (beta chain) was determined in a study of OX40 agonist ivuxolimab in advanced cancers. CDR1 is KGHSH, CDR2 LQKENI, per germline. The CDR3 is 16 residues long. V gave up 4 bases and J gave up 2 bases; unmatched junction bases: 5. Generated by immunoSEQ multiplex PCR, the TCRdb table keeps only in-frame clones and is missing some. Among 72,000 or so clones listed, roughly 89% were seen once. This specimen was CD4+ or CD8+ T cells sorted from blood, taken in a trial of the OX40 agonist ivuxolimab. The chain uses TRBV18 and TRBJ2-2; 9 bases line up with TRBD2. This TCR derives from an adult with an advanced solid tumor such as melanoma, head and neck, liver or kidney cancer. For the CDR3, the DNA is TGTGCCAGCTCACGGATGACTAGCGGAAACACCGGGGAGCTGTTTTTT. Translated, it gives CASSRMTSGNTGELFF.